This TCR beta chain was sequenced during a study of read filtering for tumor transcriptome and immune sequencing. Study-wide context: IR-seq gave about 4 to 10.27 million TCR reads per sample; RNA-seq gave about 75 to 1,400.

From around 440 ng of RNA, a library with molecular barcoded alpha/delta and beta/gamma adaptors was made. TCRdb reprocessed the reads via MiXCR and lists one record per CDR3 protein. There are 60,000 to 80,000 distinct CDR3 sequences in the sample; approximately 15% occur only once, and around 45% lies in the top ten. The CDR3 spans 13 residues. Germline V lookup: CDR1 MNHEY, CDR2 SMNVEV (reference sequence). The J segment lost 5 bases and the V segment lost 7 bases, leaving 4 bases of the junction unmatched. Sequencing input: a population of CD138-negative cells sorted from bone marrow. The TCR originated in a donor aged 40 or older with multiple myeloma. The gene calls are TRBV27 and TRBJ2-2, with 7 bases aligning to TRBD1. CDR3 DNA sequence: TGTGCCAGCACCAAACAGGGGACCGGGGAGCTGTTTTTT. Amino acids: CASTKQGTGELFF.